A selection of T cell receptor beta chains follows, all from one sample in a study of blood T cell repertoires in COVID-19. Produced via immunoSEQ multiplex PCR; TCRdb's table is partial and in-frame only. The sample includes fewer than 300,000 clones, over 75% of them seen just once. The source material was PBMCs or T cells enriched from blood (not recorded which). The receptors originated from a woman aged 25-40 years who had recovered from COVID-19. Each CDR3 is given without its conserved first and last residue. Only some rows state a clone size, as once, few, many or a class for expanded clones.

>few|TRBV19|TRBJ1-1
ASSLRIGGGTEAF
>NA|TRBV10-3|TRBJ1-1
AISGGQGTEAF
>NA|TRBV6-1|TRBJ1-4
ASSEAAFRREKLF
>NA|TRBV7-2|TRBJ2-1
ASSLAGRARNEQF
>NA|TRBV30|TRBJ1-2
AWENNRRNGYT
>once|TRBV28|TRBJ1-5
ASSGYQAGSGNQPQH
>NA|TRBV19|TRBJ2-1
AIQRSSYNEQF
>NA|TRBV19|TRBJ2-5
ASSPTAGTPRTQY
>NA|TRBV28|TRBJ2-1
ASSLGTSGRWNEQF
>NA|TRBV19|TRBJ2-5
ASTDRGETQY